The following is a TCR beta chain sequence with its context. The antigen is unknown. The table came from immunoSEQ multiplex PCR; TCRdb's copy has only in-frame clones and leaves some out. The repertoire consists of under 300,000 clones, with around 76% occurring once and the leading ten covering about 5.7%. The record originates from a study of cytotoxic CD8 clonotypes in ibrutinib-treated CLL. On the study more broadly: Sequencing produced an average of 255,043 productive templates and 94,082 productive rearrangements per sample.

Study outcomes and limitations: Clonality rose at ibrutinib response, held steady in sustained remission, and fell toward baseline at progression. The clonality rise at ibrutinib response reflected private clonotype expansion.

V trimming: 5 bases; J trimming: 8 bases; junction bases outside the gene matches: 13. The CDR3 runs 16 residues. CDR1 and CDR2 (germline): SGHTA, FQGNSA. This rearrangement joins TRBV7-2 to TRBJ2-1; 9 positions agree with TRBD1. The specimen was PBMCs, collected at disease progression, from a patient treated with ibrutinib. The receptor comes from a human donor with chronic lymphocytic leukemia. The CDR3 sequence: CASSLTGTGWRYEQFF. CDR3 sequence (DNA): TGTGCCAGCAGCCTCACCGGGACAGGGTGGAGATATGAGCAGTTCTTC.